The rows below give T cell receptor beta chains drawn from one sample of a study of radiation and T cells in renal cell carcinoma. Here immunoSEQ multiplex PCR was the method, and the copy in TCRdb shows in-frame clones only, minus some. The table lists approximately 120,000 clones, about 81% of them singletons. The source was blood, collected from a patient whose treatment included radiotherapy and nephrectomy. All receptors come from a man in his forties or fifties with renal cell carcinoma. CDR3s include the opening cysteine and the closing phenylalanine or tryptophan. Fields, in order: clone size, V gene, D gene, J gene, CDR3 protein, CDR3 DNA. D genes are given only for firm matches. Size values are once, few and many counts, or a class for expanded clones, and some rows have none.

NA	TRBV25-1	NA	TRBJ1-6	CASSGDGNSPLHF	TGTGCCAGCAGCGGGGACGGGAATTCACCCCTCCACTTT
once	TRBV30	NA	TRBJ2-5	CAWREVATGGTQYF	TGTGCCTGGAGAGAAGTAGCGACGGGTGGGACCCAGTACTTC
NA	TRBV28	NA	TRBJ1-5	CASSLAAGYNQPQHF	TGTGCCAGCAGTTTAGCAGCGGGTTACAATCAGCCCCAGCATTTT
NA	TRBV13	NA	TRBJ2-7	CASSKVAEGSSYEQYF	TGTGCCAGCAGCAAGGTAGCGGAGGGGAGCTCCTACGAGCAGTACTTC
NA	TRBV6-4	NA	TRBJ2-7	CASSPDRKDFYEQYF	TGTGCCAGCAGTCCCGACAGAAAAGATTTCTACGAGCAGTACTTC
NA	TRBV9	TRBD2	TRBJ2-2	CASSGLAGTNTGELFF	TGTGCCAGCAGCGGGCTAGCGGGGACGAACACCGGGGAGCTGTTTTTT
NA	TRBV7-3	TRBD2	TRBJ2-3	CASSRTLAATDTQYF	TGTGCCAGCAGCCGTACACTAGCGGCCACAGATACGCAGTATTTT
few	TRBV15	TRBD1	TRBJ2-7	CATRDRGQYEQYF	TGTGCCACCAGGGACAGGGGGCAGTACGAGCAGTACTTC
NA	TRBV5-1	NA	TRBJ2-2	CASSVGPANTGELFF	TGCGCCAGCAGCGTGGGACCCGCGAACACCGGGGAGCTGTTTTTT
NA	TRBV7-2	NA	TRBJ1-2	CASRIGGNAGYTF	TGTGCCAGCAGAATAGGGGGGAATGCTGGCTACACCTTC
NA	TRBV7-9	NA	TRBJ1-2	CASSFVSRGYTF	TGTGCCAGCAGCTTTGTCTCGCGGGGCTACACCTTC
NA	TRBV5-1	NA	TRBJ2-5	CATSRGGQETQYF	TGCGCCACCTCGAGAGGGGGACAAGAGACCCAGTACTTC
NA	TRBV5-1	TRBD2	TRBJ2-3	CASSLGKRGVPDTQYF	TGCGCCAGCAGCTTGGGTAAACGGGGGGTCCCAGATACGCAGTATTTT
NA	TRBV23-1	TRBD2	TRBJ2-1	CASSQTSGRWNNEQFF	TGCGCCAGCAGTCAAACTAGCGGGAGATGGAACAATGAGCAGTTCTTC
few	TRBV5-6	NA	TRBJ1-5	CASSRGSVENQPQHF	TGTGCCAGCAGCAGGGGCTCCGTAGAAAATCAGCCCCAGCATTTT
NA	TRBV7-2	NA	TRBJ2-7	CASSLWGREREIGDEQYF	TGTGCCAGCAGCTTATGGGGCAGGGAAAGGGAAATCGGAGACGAGCAGTACTTC
NA	TRBV11-3	TRBD1	TRBJ2-1	CASSSTGLYGEQFF	TGTGCCAGCAGCTCGACAGGGCTTTATGGTGAGCAGTTCTTC
NA	TRBV7-8	NA	TRBJ2-1	CASSLLIREIYNEQFF	TGTGCCAGCAGCTTACTTATCCGGGAGATCTACAATGAGCAGTTCTTC
NA	TRBV6-6	NA	TRBJ2-5	CASSPELGVLSETQYF	TGTGCCAGCAGTCCCGAACTGGGGGTACTATCGGAGACCCAGTACTTC
NA	TRBV4-1	TRBD2	TRBJ2-3	CASSHTITGTSGKDTQYF	TGCGCCAGCAGCCACACAATAACCGGGACTAGCGGGAAAGATACGCAGTATTTT
once	TRBV19	TRBD2	TRBJ2-2	CASSIGTGGGAGELFF	TGTGCCAGTAGTATAGGGACCGGGGGGGGCGCCGGGGAGCTGTTTTTT
NA	TRBV19	TRBD1	TRBJ2-7	CASARRTGTYEQYF	TGTGCCAGTGCTAGACGGACAGGCACCTACGAGCAGTACTTC
NA	TRBV11-2	NA	TRBJ2-4	CASSHPRARAKNIQYF	TGTGCCAGCAGCCATCCCAGGGCCAGAGCCAAAAACATTCAGTACTTC
NA	TRBV6-6	TRBD1	TRBJ2-3	CASSTRTGSTDTQYF	TGTGCCAGCAGTACCCGGACAGGGAGTACAGATACGCAGTATTTT
once	TRBV7-9	TRBD1	TRBJ1-1	CASSFGRGQWTEAFF	TGTGCCAGCAGCTTCGGCAGGGGGCAATGGACTGAAGCTTTCTTT
NA	TRBV4-1	NA	TRBJ1-2	CASSQGAIRGDGYTF	TGCGCCAGCAGCCAGGGTGCGATCCGAGGAGATGGCTACACCTTC
NA	TRBV15	NA	TRBJ1-1	CATSRDPGTEAFF	TGTGCCACCAGCAGAGATCCGGGAACTGAAGCTTTCTTT
NA	TRBV30	NA	TRBJ2-6	CAWSGSGANVLTF	TGTGCCTGGAGTGGTTCTGGGGCCAACGTCCTGACTTTC
NA	TRBV7-9	NA	TRBJ2-7	CASSKKTVQYF	TGTGCCAGCAGCAAGAAGACAGTCCAGTACTTC
once	TRBV6-5	TRBD2	TRBJ2-7	CASILGLAETYEQYF	TGTGCCAGCATACTGGGACTAGCGGAAACCTACGAGCAGTACTTC
NA	TRBV27	NA	TRBJ2-7	CASSLLETAGTYEQYF	TGTGCCAGCAGTTTATTGGAAACGGCCGGTACCTACGAGCAGTACTTC
NA	TRBV29-1	NA	TRBJ1-1	CSVVRMANTEAFF	TGCAGCGTTGTGAGGATGGCGAACACTGAAGCTTTCTTT
NA	TRBV6-5	NA	TRBJ2-7	CASSYSGTTSYEQYF	TGTGCCAGCAGTTACTCGGGGACAACCTCCTACGAGCAGTACTTC
many	TRBV11-2	NA	TRBJ1-2	CASSYPGRPTF	TGTGCCAGCAGCTATCCGGGACGCCCCACCTTC
NA	TRBV7-3	NA	TRBJ1-2	CASSLIIFGYTF	TGTGCCAGCAGCTTAATTATCTTCGGCTACACCTTC
NA	TRBV10-3	NA	TRBJ2-2	CAISESLGRNSGELFF	TGTGCCATCAGTGAGTCTCTGGGCAGGAATAGTGGGGAGCTGTTTTTT
NA	TRBV6-4	TRBD1	TRBJ2-3	CASSDSNRGLYTQYF	TGTGCCAGCAGTGACTCCAACAGGGGGTTATATACGCAGTATTTT
many	TRBV28	NA	TRBJ2-4	CASSLTTTGRGIQYF	TGTGCCAGCAGCCTTACGACGACAGGGAGGGGCATTCAGTACTTC
NA	TRBV6-1	TRBD1	TRBJ1-6	CASSGGGFDSPLHF	TGTGCCAGCTCAGGGGGGGGTTTTGATTCACCCCTCCACTTT
NA	TRBV4-1	TRBD2	TRBJ2-3	CASSQITGGQDTQYF	TGCGCCAGCAGCCAGATAACGGGGGGGCAAGATACGCAGTATTTT
NA	TRBV9	NA	TRBJ1-5	CASSEGVRDQPQHF	TGTGCCAGCAGCGAGGGGGTGCGGGATCAGCCCCAGCATTTT
NA	TRBV20-1	NA	TRBJ1-2	CSARYGYTF	TGCAGTGCCAGATATGGCTACACCTTC
NA	TRBV5-1	NA	TRBJ2-2	CASSLVQTGELFF	TGCGCCAGCAGCTTGGTTCAGACCGGGGAGCTGTTTTTT